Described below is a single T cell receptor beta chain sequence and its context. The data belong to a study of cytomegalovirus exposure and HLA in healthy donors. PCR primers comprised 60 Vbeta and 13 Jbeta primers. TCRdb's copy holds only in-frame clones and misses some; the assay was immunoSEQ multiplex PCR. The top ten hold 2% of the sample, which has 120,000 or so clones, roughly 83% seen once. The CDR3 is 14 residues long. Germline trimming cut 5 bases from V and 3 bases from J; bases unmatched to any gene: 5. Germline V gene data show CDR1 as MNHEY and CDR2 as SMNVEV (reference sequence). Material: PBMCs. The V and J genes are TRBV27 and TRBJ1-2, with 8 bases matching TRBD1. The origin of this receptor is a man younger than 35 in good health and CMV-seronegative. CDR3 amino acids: CASSRQQGDYGYTF. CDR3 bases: TGTGCCAGCAGTAGACAACAGGGGGACTATGGCTACACCTTC.